The TCR beta chain described here comes from a study of tissue T cells after allogeneic stem cell transplantation. This clone was recorded a few times. Other DNA sequences in this sample translate to the same CDR3. The V and J ends lost 1 base and 2 bases respectively, with 6 bases between them. Germline V gene sequence: CDR1 SGHTA, CDR2 FQGNSA. The CDR3 sequence is 13 residues long. Measured with immunoSEQ multiplex PCR; TCRdb has only the in-frame clones, and not every one. Here the sample spans under 2,500 clones, roughly 80% being singletons. The starting material was ileal tissue, obtained at autopsy. The source of this sequence is a male patient aged 40 to 69 with steroid-refractory graft-versus-host disease after an allogeneic stem cell transplant. Part of the T cells may come from the graft donor. V is TRBV7-2 and J is TRBJ2-7; D unresolved. The CDR3 sequence: CASSLEKTYEQYF. The CDR3 DNA follows: TGTGCCAGCAGCTTAGAAAAAACCTACGAGCAGTACTTC.